This T cell receptor (beta chain) was identified during a study of chemoradiotherapy in HPV16-positive cancers. Libraries were prepared by immunoSEQ multiplex PCR; TCRdb keeps only in-frame clonotypes and omits some of them. The sample consists of roughly 7,400 clones, 74% of them appearing once. Repertoires were sampled repeatedly during chemoradiotherapy. This TCR came from a human donor with HPV-associated anogenital cancer. The sequencing used tumor tissue, collected from a patient who underwent chemoradiotherapy.

CDR3 protein: CASGWVEREYPYEQYF. CDR3 in DNA: TGTGCTAGTGGTTGGGTGGAGCGGGAGTACCCCTACGAGCAGTACTTC. The chain has TRBV12-5 and TRBJ2-7; 8 bases align to TRBD2. V was pared by 4 bases and J by 2 bases, with 10 bases of the junction left unmatched. CDR1 is LGHNT and CDR2 is FRNRAP in the germline V gene. CDR3 length: 16 amino acids.